The 32 T cell receptor beta chains listed next were all sequenced from one sample in a study of blood T cell repertoires in COVID-19. Sequencing was performed with immunoSEQ multiplex PCR; in TCRdb, only in-frame clones are kept and a portion is missing. The table shows some 110,000 clones, with over 65% occurring only once. Sequences were obtained from peripheral blood. These receptors originate from a man between 65 and 80 years old with acute or convalescent COVID-19.

The chain recombines TRBV7-2 with TRBJ1-5; no firm D call. The V end lost 5 bases, the J end lost 0 bases, and 5 bases lay between the germline ends. CDR3 length: 13 residues. The germline CDR1 and CDR2 sequences are SGHTA and FQGNSA. The CDR3 bases are TGTGCCAGCAGCGACAATAGCAATCAGCCCCAGCATTTT. Translation gives CASSDNSNQPQHF.

The chain employs TRBV21-1 and TRBJ2-7; no DNA check was done on the table's D call, TRBD1. TRBV21-1 is classified as a pseudogene. The CDR3 is 12 amino acids. CDR3 coding DNA: TGTGCCAGCTCGAAGGGGGTCCGCGAGCAGTACTTC. Residues: CASSKGVREQYF.

This chain links TRBV18 with TRBJ2-5, with 13 bases identical to TRBD2. The CDR3 runs to 16 residues. The trim removed 5 bases at V and 5 bases at J, leaving 8 bases unmatched. The germline V gene encodes CDR1 KGHSH and CDR2 LQKENI. The CDR3 spells CASSKGTSGDWETQYF. CDR3 DNA sequence: TGTGCCAGCTCAAAAGGGACTAGCGGGGACTGGGAGACCCAGTACTTC.

The chain carries TRBV19 and TRBJ2-7; TRBD2 agrees at 8 bases. This CDR3 is 16 amino acids long. Germline loops: CDR1 LNHDA, CDR2 SQIVND (reference sequence). After removal of 5 bases from V and 0 bases from J, the junction contained 9 bases not matched to a gene. The CDR3 sequence: CASSRRAGESSYEQYF. Here the CDR3 DNA reads TGTGCCAGTAGTCGTAGAGCGGGAGAGAGCTCCTACGAGCAGTACTTC.

The rearrangement joins TRBV9 to TRBJ2-7, with D possibly being TRBD2 (6 bases). This CDR3 has 13 amino acids. V was cut by 0 bases and J by 5 bases, with 9 bases left in between. Looked up from germline, CDR1 is SGDLS and CDR2 is YYNGEE. CDR3 residues: CASSVGGVDEQYF. CDR3 bases: TGTGCCAGCAGCGTAGGGGGGGTTGACGAGCAGTACTTC.

This rearrangement joins TRBV18 to TRBJ1-3; 11 nucleotides agree with TRBD1. Trimming at V came to 3 bases and at J to 2 bases, leaving 3 bases not matched to a gene. Germline-derived CDR1 and CDR2 are KGHSH and LQKENI. The CDR3 contains 16 residues. CDR3 amino acids: CASSPPGQGAGNTIYF. CDR3 DNA sequence: TGTGCCAGCTCACCGCCGGGACAGGGGGCTGGAAACACCATATATTTT.

This chain connects TRBV9 to TRBJ2-3; TRBD2 matches at 11 bases. Per the germline V gene, CDR1 is SGDLS and CDR2 is YYNGEE. With V trimmed by 5 bases and J by 5 bases, 13 bases remained unmatched. CDR3 size: 17 residues. The DNA for the CDR3 is TGTGCCAGCAGAGACGCTTTAGCGGGAGGGATGGAAGATACGCAGTATTTT. Translation gives CASRDALAGGMEDTQYF.

The chain combines TRBV10-2 with TRBJ1-1; 7 nucleotides line up with TRBD1. V trimming: 6 bases; J trimming: 1 base; junction bases outside the gene matches: 8. The CDR3 length is 15 residues. Germline V gene data show CDR1 as WSHSY and CDR2 as SAAADI. The CDR3 loop reads CASSERQGGNTEAFF. The DNA of the CDR3 is TGCGCCAGCAGCGAACGACAGGGTGGGAACACTGAAGCTTTCTTT.

V gene TRBV4-3 combines with J gene TRBJ2-1, with D perhaps TRBD2 (7 bases). The CDR3 contains 15 residues. Trimming removed 4 bases from V and 6 bases from J, with 16 bases in between. The germline gives CDR1 LGHNA, CDR2 YSLEER. CDR3 coding DNA: TGCGCCAGCAGCCCACGGGGGGCGAATCCCAATGAGCAGTTCTTC. Its translation: CASSPRGANPNEQFF.

The V call is TRBV14, the J call TRBJ2-5; 13 nucleotides match TRBD2. Germline CDR1 is SGHDN and CDR2 is FVKESK. V was pared by 4 bases and J by 5 bases, with 4 bases of the junction left unmatched. The CDR3 is 15 residues long. CDR3 region: CASSLGLAGRETQYF. DNA for the CDR3: TGTGCCAGCAGCCTGGGACTAGCGGGACGGGAGACCCAGTACTTC.

The CDR3 sequence is CASSQEYNQPQHF. As DNA, the CDR3 is TGTGCCAGCAGCCAGGAGTATAATCAGCCCCAGCATTTT. The gene calls are TRBV14 and TRBJ1-5; no reliable D call. The V end was cut by 3 bases, the J end by 4 bases, with 7 bases between. Germline V gene sequence: CDR1 SGHDN, CDR2 FVKESK. The CDR3 extends over 13 amino acids.

The chain links TRBV30 to TRBJ1-5; D may be TRBD1 (6 bases). CDR3 length: 14 residues. Germline V lookup: CDR1 GTSNPN, CDR2 SVGIG (reference sequence). Between the trimmed V and J ends, which lost 1 base and 2 bases, there was a span of 9 bases. DNA of the CDR3: TGTGCCTGGAGTGCCTACAGGGGCAATCAGCCCCAGCATTTT. This gives the protein CAWSAYRGNQPQHF.

V and J are TRBV27 and TRBJ2-7; maybe TRBD2 (7 bases). Trimming removed 5 bases from V and 1 base from J, with 12 bases in between. Germline V CDR1 and CDR2: MNHEY, SMNVEV (reference sequence). The CDR3 totals 14 residues. The CDR3 region has the DNA TGTGCCAGCAGTGACCGGGGGGCATCCTACGAGCAGTACTTC. Its protein is CASSDRGASYEQYF.

The V gene is TRBV15, the J gene TRBJ2-1; TRBD2 agrees at 7 bases. J was trimmed by 7 bases and V by 3 bases; bases with no gene match: 12. This CDR3 contains 16 residues. Germline CDR1 reads LNHNV; CDR2 reads YYDKDF (reference sequence). CDR3 sequence (DNA): TGTGCCACCAGCAGGGGCGGGGGTCTGGGTGGGAATGAGCAGTTCTTC. Protein sequence: CATSRGGGLGGNEQFF.

Only a few counts were recorded for this clone. The chain has TRBV10-3 and TRBJ1-2, with D perhaps TRBD1 (5 bases). Germline values: CDR1 ENHRY, CDR2 SYGVKD. The length of the CDR3 is 14 residues. V was cut by 2 bases and J by 3 bases, with 10 bases left in between. CDR3 sequence (DNA): TGTGCCATCAGTGAGGAAGGGGCCTACTATGGCTACACCTTC. Protein sequence: CAISEEGAYYGYTF.

The rearrangement uses TRBV7-3 and TRBJ2-3, with 10 bases lining up with TRBD2. V dropped 3 bases and J dropped 8; count of bases not matched to a gene: 8. The CDR3 totals 15 residues. From germline, CDR1 is SGHTA and CDR2 FQGTGA. CDR3 region: CASSFTSGVQVTQYF. CDR3 DNA sequence: TGTGCCAGCAGCTTTACTAGCGGGGTACAAGTTACGCAGTATTTT.

The chain carries TRBV28 and TRBJ1-5, with D maybe TRBD1 (5 bases). From germline, CDR1 is MDHEN and CDR2 SYDVKM. V lost 2 bases, J lost 2 bases, and 10 bases lay in between. This CDR3 contains 15 residues. CDR3 residues: CASSLGGGGNQPQHF. As DNA, the CDR3 is TGTGCCAGCAGTTTAGGGGGAGGGGGCAATCAGCCCCAGCATTTT.

The V and J genes are TRBV5-1 and TRBJ1-1; D is undetermined. CDR1 is SGHRS, CDR2 YFSETQ, per germline. The length of the CDR3 is 15 residues. V lost 4 bases and J 1 base, leaving 14 bases between the germline ends. CDR3 bases: TGCGCCAGCAGCCCGCTCGGCGCAGGGAACACTGAAGCTTTCTTT. It encodes CASSPLGAGNTEAFF.

This chain joins TRBV2 and TRBJ2-1, with TRBD2 matching 13 bases. V dropped 6 bases and J dropped 5; count of bases not matched to a gene: 4. CDR1 and CDR2 from the germline V gene are SNHLY and FYNNEI. The CDR3 is 15 amino acids. The CDR3 spells CASRELAGGDNEQFF. The CDR3 DNA reads TGTGCCAGCAGGGAACTAGCGGGGGGGGACAATGAGCAGTTCTTC.

This chain uses TRBV24-1 with TRBJ2-1; 10 bases fit TRBD2. J lost 0 bases, V lost 9 bases, and 4 bases had no gene match. The CDR3 loop spans 15 amino acids. Germline V lookup: CDR1 KGHDR, CDR2 SFDVKD. This chain's CDR3 is CATSPSGSSYNEQFF. Written as DNA, the CDR3 is TGTGCCACCTCACCTAGCGGGAGCTCCTACAATGAGCAGTTCTTC.

The rearrangement uses TRBV10-2 and TRBJ2-2; 9 bases are shared with TRBD2. CDR3 size: 20 residues. CDR1 and CDR2 from the germline V gene are WSHSY and SAAADI. The trim removed 8 bases at V and 7 bases at J, leaving 26 bases unmatched. In DNA form, the CDR3 reads TGCGCCAGCCTTGAAAAAGGGATTTTTGGGACTAGCATTTCGGTCGGGGAGCTGTTTTTT. Its translation: CASLEKGIFGTSISVGELFF.

This clone was recorded once. The rearrangement links TRBV10-2 to TRBJ2-6; 10 nucleotides match TRBD1. V lost 5 bases to trimming and J lost 4 bases; unmatched junction nucleotides: 11. The CDR3 covers 18 residues. Germline loops: CDR1 WSHSY, CDR2 SAAADI. In nucleotides, the CDR3 is TGCGCCAGCAGTCAGATGACAGGGGGCGGTGCGGGGGCCAACGTCCTGACTTTC. This gives the protein CASSQMTGGGAGANVLTF.

CDR3 sequence reads: CASSVETGPYGYTF. The CDR3 coding sequence is TGTGCCAGCAGCGTAGAAACAGGGCCCTATGGCTACACCTTC. The chain links TRBV9 to TRBJ1-2, with D perhaps matching TRBD1 (6 bases). Trimming removed 0 bases from V and 4 bases from J, with 10 bases in between. The CDR3 length is 14 residues. Germline V lookup: CDR1 SGDLS, CDR2 YYNGEE.

By proportion, this clone is medium-sized. Other DNA sequences in this specimen translate into the identical CDR3. The CDR3 nucleotides read TGCGCCAGCAGCTTGGAATTAGCTACCTACAATGAGCAGTTCTTC. This codes for CASSLELATYNEQFF. The chain carries TRBV5-1 and TRBJ2-1, with unresolved D. CDR1 is SGHRS and CDR2 is YFSETQ in the germline V gene. The ends were cut back, 0 bases at V and 2 bases at J, with 9 bases in the middle. This CDR3 region has 15 residues.

Concerning this clone: Additional DNA sequences in this sample encode the identical CDR3. The rearrangement links TRBV5-1 to TRBJ2-7, with 8 bases that match TRBD1. CDR3 length equals 14 residues. Losses at the gene ends were 4 bases for V and 3 bases for J; bases not matched to a gene: 6. Germline V lookup: CDR1 SGHRS, CDR2 YFSETQ. The CDR3 sequence is CASSLGQGSYEQYF. In nucleotides, the CDR3 is TGCGCCAGCAGCCTCGGACAGGGAAGCTACGAGCAGTACTTC.

The chain links TRBV6-5 to TRBJ1-1; 7 positions agree with TRBD1. Germline values: CDR1 MNHEY, CDR2 SVGAGI. The V gene end was trimmed by 9 bases and the J gene end by 3 bases; junction bases not matched to a gene: 10. The CDR3 is 14 amino acids. CDR3 in amino acids: CASSKQGRDTEAFF. The CDR3 DNA is TGTGCCAGTAGTAAACAGGGGCGTGACACTGAAGCTTTCTTT.

V usage is TRBV7-2 and J usage is TRBJ2-5; 11 positions agree with TRBD2. The CDR3 covers 16 residues. J gave up 13 bases and V 1 base, and 14 bases lay outside the gene matches. Germline CDR1 SGHTA, CDR2 FQGNSA. The chain's CDR3 is CASSLGLAGRLARWYF. Here the CDR3 DNA reads TGTGCCAGCAGCTTAGGACTAGCGGGGAGGCTCGCTAGGTGGTACTTC.

This chain's CDR3 is CASREGQGDTEAFF. CDR3 in DNA: TGTGCCAGCAGGGAGGGACAGGGTGACACTGAAGCTTTCTTT. This rearrangement joins TRBV7-9 to TRBJ1-1; the match to TRBD1 covers 9 bases. CDR1 and CDR2 (germline): SEHNR, FQNEAQ (reference sequence). The CDR3 spans 14 residues. V gave up 6 bases and J gave up 3 bases; unmatched junction bases: 5. Filled out from reference TRBV7-9 and TRBJ1-1, the complete variable domain reads DTGVSQNPRHKITKRGQNVTFRCDPISEHNRLYWYRQTLGQGPEFLTYFQNEAQLEKSRLLSDRFSAERPKGSFSTLEIQRTEQGDSAMYLCASREGQGDTEAFFGQGTRLTVV.

A single count supports this clone. The rearrangement joins TRBV7-2 to TRBJ2-1, with 7 bases lining up with TRBD1. The length of the CDR3 is 17 residues. Germline CDR1 and CDR2: SGHTA and FQGNSA. The V and J ends lost 2 bases and 8 bases, in that order; junction bases with no gene match: 15. The CDR3 region has the DNA TGTGCCAGCAGCTTATTAAAGACAGGGCAAAGAATCGATGAGCAGTTCTTC. Protein: CASSLLKTGQRIDEQFF.

The rearrangement joins TRBV12-3 or TRBV12-4 to TRBJ2-1; D gene uncertain. The CDR3 has 13 amino acids. Trimming left V 3 bases short and J 1 base short, with 4 bases between. CDR3 sequence (DNA): TGTGCCAGCAGTTTCCCATCCTACAATGAGCAGTTCTTC. Its translation is CASSFPSYNEQFF.

This rearrangement joins TRBV10-1 to TRBJ2-7, with 11 nucleotides matching TRBD1. Germline V gene sequence: CDR1 WNHNN, CDR2 SYGVQD (reference sequence). The CDR3 sequence is 16 residues long. The ends lost 3 bases at V and 5 bases at J; junction bases unmatched: 9. The CDR3 DNA reads TGCGCCAGCAGTGAAATGGGCAGGACAGGGGGCAACGAGCAGTACTTC. Its translation: CASSEMGRTGGNEQYF.

V usage is TRBV19 and J usage is TRBJ2-5, with a possible D match to TRBD2 (6 bases). The CDR3 covers 15 residues. The germline V and J ends were trimmed by 3 bases and 5 bases, with 16 bases remaining between them. The germline V gene encodes CDR1 LNHDA and CDR2 SQIVND (reference sequence). Written as DNA, the CDR3 is TGTGCCAGTAGTATTAGTCGGGGAGGAGTGGAGACCCAGTACTTC. This codes for CASSISRGGVETQYF.